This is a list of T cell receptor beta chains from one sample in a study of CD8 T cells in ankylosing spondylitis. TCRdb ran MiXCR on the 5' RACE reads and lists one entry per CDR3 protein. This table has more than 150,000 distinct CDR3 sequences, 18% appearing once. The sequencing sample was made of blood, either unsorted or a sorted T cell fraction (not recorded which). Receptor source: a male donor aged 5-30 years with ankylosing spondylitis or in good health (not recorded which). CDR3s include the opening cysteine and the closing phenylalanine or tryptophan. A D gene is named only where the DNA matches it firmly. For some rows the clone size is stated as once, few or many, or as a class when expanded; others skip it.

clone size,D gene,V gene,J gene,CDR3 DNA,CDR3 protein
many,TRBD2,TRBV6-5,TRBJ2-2,TGTGCCAGCAGTTACATCACGGGGGGTGTCGGGGAGCTGTTTTTT,CASSYITGGVGELFF
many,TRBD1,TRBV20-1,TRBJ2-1,TGCAGTGCTAGAGATTTCCAGGACAGGGGCTACAATGAGCAGTTCTTC,CSARDFQDRGYNEQFF
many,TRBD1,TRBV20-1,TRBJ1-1,TGCAGTGCTAGACGACAGGGGGCTCGGAACACTGAAGCTTTCTTT,CSARRQGARNTEAFF
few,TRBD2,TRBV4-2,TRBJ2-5,TGTGCCAGCAGCCCTGGACTAGCCGACCAAGAGACCCAGTACTTC,CASSPGLADQETQYF
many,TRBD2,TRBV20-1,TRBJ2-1,TGCAGTGCTAGAGACGGCGGGAGGGCCTTGGATGAGCAGTTCTTC,CSARDGGRALDEQFF
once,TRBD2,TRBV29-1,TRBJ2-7,TGCAGCGTTCTAACTGGGACTAGCGGCTACGAGCAGTACTTC,CSVLTGTSGYEQYF
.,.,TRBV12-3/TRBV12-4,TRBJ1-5,TGTGCCAGCAGTTTGATGGGGGAACAGCCCCAGCATTTT,CASSLMGEQPQHF
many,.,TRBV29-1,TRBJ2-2,TGCAGCGTTGAAGATCCGGGAACCGGGGAGCTGTTTTTT,CSVEDPGTGELFF
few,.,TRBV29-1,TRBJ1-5,TGCAGCGTTGGGGGCGCCAATCAGCCCCAGCATTTT,CSVGGANQPQHF
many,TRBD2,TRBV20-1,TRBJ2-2,TGCAGTGCTAGGATACTAGCGGGAGCCACCGGGGAGCTGTTTTTT,CSARILAGATGELFF
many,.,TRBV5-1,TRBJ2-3,TGCGCCAGCAGCTTATCACCCGGGACCGACACAGATACGCAGTATTTT,CASSLSPGTDTDTQYF
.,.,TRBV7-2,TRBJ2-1,TGTGCCAGCAGCTTAGGGTGGTTATCCTACAATGAGCAGTTCTTC,CASSLGWLSYNEQFF
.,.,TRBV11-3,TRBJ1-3,TGTGCCAGCAGCTTCGGCCTTGGCCCCGAGCGGGGAAACACCATATATTTT,CASSFGLGPERGNTIYF
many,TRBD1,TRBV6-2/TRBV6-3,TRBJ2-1,TGTGCCAGCAGTTACTCGACCAGGTCAGGGGGCAATGAGCAGTTCTTC,CASSYSTRSGGNEQFF
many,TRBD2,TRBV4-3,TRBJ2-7,TGCGCCAGCAGCCAAGGTATCGAGCGGGAGAAAGGAAGCTCCTACGAGCAGTACTTC,CASSQGIEREKGSSYEQYF
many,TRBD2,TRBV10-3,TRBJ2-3,TGTGCCATCAGTTTAGCGGGCTACACAGATACGCAGTATTTT,CAISLAGYTDTQYF
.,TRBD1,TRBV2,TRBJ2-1,TGTGCCAGCACACAGGGGAGCTCCTACAATGAGCAGTTCTTC,CASTQGSSYNEQFF
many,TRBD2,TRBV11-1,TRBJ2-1,TGTGCCAGCAGTTTGAGCGGGAGGGCCAATGAGCAGTTCTTC,CASSLSGRANEQFF
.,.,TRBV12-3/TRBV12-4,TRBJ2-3,TGTGCCAGCAGTTTACGTGCTAAACCCGATACGCAGTATTTT,CASSLRAKPDTQYF
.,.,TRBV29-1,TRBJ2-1,TGCAGCGTTGAAGGGCTAGCTGGCGGCAATGAGCAGTTCTTC,CSVEGLAGGNEQFF
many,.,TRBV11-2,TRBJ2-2,TGTGCCAGCAGCTTTGGGGGATACAACGGGGAGCTGTTTTTT,CASSFGGYNGELFF
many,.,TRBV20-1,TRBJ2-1,TGCAGTGCTAGAGATCTTGGGTACAATGAGCAGTTCTTC,CSARDLGYNEQFF